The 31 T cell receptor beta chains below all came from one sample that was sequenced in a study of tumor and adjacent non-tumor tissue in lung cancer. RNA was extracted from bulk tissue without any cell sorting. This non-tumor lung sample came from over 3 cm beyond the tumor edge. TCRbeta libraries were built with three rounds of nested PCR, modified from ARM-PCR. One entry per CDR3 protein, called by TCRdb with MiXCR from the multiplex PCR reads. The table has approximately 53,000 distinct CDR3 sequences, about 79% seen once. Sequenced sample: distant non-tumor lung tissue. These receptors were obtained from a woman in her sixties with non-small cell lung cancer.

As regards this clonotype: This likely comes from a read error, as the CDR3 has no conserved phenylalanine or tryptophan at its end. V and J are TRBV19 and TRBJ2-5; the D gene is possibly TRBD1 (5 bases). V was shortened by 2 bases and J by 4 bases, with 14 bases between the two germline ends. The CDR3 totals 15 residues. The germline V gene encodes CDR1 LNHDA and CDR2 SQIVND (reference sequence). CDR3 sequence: CASSISAGSGETQYL. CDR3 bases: TGTGCCAGTAGTATATCTGCAGGGTCGGGAGAGACCCAGTACCTC.

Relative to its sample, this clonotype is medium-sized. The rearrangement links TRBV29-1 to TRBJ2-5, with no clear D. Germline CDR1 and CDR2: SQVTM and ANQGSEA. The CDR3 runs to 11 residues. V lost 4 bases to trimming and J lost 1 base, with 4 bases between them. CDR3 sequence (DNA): TGCAGCGTTGTGCCCCAAGAGACCCAGTACTTC. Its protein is CSVVPQETQYF. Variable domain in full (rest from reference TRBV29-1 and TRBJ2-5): SAVISQKPSRDICQRGTSLTIQCQVDSQVTMMFWYRQQPGQSLTLIATANQGSEATYESGFVIDKFPISRPNLTFSTLTVSNMSPEDSSIYLCSVVPQETQYFGPGTRLLVL.

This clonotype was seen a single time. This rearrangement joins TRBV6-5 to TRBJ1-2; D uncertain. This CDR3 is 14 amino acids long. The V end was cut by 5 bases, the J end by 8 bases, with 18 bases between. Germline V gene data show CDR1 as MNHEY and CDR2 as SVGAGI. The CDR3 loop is CASSIEQSSYGYTF. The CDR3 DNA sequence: TGTGCCAGCAGTATTGAACAGAGTAGCTACGGCTACACCTTC.

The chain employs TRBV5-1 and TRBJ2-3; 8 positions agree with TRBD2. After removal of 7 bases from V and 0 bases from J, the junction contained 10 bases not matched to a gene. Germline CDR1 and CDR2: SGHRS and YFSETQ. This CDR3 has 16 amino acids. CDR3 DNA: TGCGCCAGCTCACCGGCCATAGCGGGGAGCACAGATACGCAGTATTTT. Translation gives CASSPAIAGSTDTQYF.

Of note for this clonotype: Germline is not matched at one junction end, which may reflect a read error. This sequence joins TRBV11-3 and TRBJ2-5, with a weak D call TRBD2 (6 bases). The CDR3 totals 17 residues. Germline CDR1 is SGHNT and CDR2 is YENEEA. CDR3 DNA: TGTGCCAGCAACTTAGGAGGGTTCGGACGGTTCGAAGAGACCCAGTACTTC. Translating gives CASNLGGFGRFEETQYF.

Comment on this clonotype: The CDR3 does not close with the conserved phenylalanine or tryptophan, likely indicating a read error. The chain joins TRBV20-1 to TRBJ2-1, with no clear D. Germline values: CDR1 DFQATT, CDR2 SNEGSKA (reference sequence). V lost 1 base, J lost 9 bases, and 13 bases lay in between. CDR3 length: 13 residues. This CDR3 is CSARAHINSEQFL. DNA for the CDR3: TGCAGTGCTAGAGCTCATATTAACAGTGAGCAGTTCTTA.

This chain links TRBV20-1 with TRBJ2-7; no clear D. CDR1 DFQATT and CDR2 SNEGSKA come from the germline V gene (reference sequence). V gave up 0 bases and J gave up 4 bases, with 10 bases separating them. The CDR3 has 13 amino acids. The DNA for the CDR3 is TGCAGTGCTAGAGAAAGCGTGATTTACGAGCAGTACTTC. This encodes CSARESVIYEQYF.

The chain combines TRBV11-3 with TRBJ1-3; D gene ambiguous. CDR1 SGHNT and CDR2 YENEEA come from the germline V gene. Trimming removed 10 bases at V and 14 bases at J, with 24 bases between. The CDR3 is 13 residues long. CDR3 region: CATREDSGNTLYF. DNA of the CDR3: TGTGCCACCCGAGAGGACTCTGGAAACACTCTATATTTT.

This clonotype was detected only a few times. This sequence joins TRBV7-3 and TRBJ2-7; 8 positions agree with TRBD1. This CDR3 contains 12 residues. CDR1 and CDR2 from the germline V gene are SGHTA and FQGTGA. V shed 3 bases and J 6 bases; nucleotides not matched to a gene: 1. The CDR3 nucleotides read TGTGCCAGCAGCTTGACAGGGGCCGAGCAGTACTTC. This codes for CASSLTGAEQYF. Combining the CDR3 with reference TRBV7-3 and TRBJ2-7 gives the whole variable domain GAGVSQTPSNKVTEKGKYVELRCDPISGHTALYWYRQSLGQGPEFLIYFQGTGAADDSGLPNDRFFAVRPEGSVSTLKIQRTERGDSAVYLCASSLTGAEQYFGPGTRLTVT.

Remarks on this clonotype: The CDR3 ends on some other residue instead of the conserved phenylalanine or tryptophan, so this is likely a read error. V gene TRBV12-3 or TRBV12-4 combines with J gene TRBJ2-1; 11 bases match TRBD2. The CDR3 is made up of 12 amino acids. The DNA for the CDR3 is TGTGTAGCGGGGGGGCCGGGTAATGAGCAGTTCGTC. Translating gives CVAGGPGNEQFV.

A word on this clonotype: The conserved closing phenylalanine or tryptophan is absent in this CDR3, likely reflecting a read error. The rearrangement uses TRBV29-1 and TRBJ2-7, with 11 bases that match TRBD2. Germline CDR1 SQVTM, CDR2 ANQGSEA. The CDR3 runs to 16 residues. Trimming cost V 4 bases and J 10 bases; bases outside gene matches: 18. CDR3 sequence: CSVGFASGRSTAEQYL. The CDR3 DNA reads TGCAGCGTTGGATTCGCTAGCGGGAGGTCTACTGCTGAACAGTACCTC.

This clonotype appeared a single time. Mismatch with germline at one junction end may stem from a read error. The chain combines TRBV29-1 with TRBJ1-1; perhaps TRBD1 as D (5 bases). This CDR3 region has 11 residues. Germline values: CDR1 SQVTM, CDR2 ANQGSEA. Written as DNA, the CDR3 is TGCGGGGGTAGGGAGGGGATTGAAACTTTCTTT. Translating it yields CGGREGIETFF.

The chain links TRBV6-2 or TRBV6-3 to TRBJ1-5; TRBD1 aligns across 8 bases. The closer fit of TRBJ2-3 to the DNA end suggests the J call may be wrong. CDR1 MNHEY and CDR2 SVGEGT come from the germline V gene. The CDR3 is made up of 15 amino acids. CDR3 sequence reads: CASKTDRDFNLPQYF. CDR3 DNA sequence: TGTGCCAGCAAGACGGACAGGGATTTCAATCTGCCCCAGTATTTT.

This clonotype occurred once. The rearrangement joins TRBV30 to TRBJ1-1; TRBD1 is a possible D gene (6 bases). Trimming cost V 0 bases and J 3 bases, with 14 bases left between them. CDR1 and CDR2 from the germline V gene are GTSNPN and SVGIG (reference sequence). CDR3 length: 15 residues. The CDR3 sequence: CAWSVSGGRYTEAFF. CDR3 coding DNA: TGTGCCTGGAGTGTAAGTGGGGGCAGGTACACTGAAGCTTTCTTT.

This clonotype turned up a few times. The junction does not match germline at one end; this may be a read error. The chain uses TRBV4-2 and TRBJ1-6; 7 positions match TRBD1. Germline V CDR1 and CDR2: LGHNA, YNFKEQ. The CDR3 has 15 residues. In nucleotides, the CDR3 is TGTGTCAGCAGCCCCCAGGGACAGCTTAATTCACCTCTCCACTTT. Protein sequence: CVSSPQGQLNSPLHF.

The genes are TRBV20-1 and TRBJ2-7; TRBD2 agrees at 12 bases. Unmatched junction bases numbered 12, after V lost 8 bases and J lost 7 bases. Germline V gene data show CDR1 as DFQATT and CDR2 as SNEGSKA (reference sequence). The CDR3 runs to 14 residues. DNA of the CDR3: TGCAGTACTATACTAGCGGGGGGACTGGGTGAGCAGTACTTC. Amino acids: CSTILAGGLGEQYF.

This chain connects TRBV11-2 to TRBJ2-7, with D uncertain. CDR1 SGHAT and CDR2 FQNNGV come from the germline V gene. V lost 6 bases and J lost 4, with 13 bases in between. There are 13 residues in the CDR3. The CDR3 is CASRREVMYEQYF. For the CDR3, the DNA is TGTGCCAGCAGGCGCGAGGTTATGTACGAGCAGTACTTC.

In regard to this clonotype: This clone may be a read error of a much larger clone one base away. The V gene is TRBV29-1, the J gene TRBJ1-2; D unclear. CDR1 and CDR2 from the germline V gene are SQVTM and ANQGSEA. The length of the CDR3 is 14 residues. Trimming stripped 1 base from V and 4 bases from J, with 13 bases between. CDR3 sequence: CSVEVNRGSYGYTF. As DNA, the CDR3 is TGCAGCGTTGAAGTCAATCGAGGATCCTATGGCTACACCTTC.

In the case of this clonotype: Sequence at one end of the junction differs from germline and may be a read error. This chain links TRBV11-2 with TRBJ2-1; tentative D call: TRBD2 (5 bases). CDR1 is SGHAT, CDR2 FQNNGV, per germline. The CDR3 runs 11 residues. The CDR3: CATSLEWEQIF. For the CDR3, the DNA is TGTGCCACCAGCCTTGAGTGGGAGCAGATCTTC.

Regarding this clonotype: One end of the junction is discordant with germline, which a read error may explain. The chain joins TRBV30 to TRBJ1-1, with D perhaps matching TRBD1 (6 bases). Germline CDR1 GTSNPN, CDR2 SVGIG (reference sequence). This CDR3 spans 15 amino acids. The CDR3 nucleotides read TGTGCCCGGAGTGTACGTGGGGGCAGGGACACTGAAGCTTTCTTC. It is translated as CARSVRGGRDTEAFF. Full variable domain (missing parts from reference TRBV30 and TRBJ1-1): SQTIHQWPATLVQPVGSPLSLECTVEGTSNPNLYWYRQAAGRGLQLLFYSVGIGQISSEVPQNLSASRPQDRQFILSSKKLLLSDSGFYLCARSVRGGRDTEAFFGQGTRLTVV.

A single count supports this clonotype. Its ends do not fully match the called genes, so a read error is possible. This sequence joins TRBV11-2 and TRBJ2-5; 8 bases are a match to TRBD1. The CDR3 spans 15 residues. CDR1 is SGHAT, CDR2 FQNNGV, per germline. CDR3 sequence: CASNSTGAGGGTQCF. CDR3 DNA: TGTGCCAGCAACTCGACAGGGGCAGGGGGCGGGACCCAGTGCTTC. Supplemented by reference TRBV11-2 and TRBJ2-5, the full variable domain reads EAGVAQSPRYKIIEKRQSVAFWCNPISGHATLYWYQQILGQGPKLLIQFQNNGVVDDSQLPKDRFSAERLKGVDSTLKIQPAKLEDSAVYLCASNSTGAGGGTQCFGPGTRLLVL.

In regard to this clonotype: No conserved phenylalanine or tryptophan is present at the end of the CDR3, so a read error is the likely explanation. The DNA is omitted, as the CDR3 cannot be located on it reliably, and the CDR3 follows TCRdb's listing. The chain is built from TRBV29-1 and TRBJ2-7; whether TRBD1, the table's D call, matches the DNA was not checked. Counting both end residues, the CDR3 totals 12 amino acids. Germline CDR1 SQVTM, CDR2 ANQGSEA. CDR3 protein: CSVEGQTYERYS.

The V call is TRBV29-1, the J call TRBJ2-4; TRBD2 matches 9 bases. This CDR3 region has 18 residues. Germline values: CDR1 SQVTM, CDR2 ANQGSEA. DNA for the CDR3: TGCAACGCCGTCTTAGAGCTAGCGGGGACCATACCCAAAAACATTCAGTACTTC. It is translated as CNAVLELAGTIPKNIQYF.

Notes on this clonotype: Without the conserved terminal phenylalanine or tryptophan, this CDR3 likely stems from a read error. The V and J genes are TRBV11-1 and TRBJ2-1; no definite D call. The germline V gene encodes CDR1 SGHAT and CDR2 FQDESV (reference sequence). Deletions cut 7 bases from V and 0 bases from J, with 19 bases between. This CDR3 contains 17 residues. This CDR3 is CASNRSFAASSYNEQFL. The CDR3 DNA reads TGTGCCAGCAATCGGAGTTTCGCAGCGAGCTCCTACAATGAGCAGTTCCTC.

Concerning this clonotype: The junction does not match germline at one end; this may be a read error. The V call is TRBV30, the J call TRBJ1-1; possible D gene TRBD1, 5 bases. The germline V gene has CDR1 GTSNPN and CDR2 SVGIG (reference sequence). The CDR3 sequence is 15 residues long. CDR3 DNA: TGTGTCTGGAGTATAAGAGGGACTAGAGACACTGAAGCTTTCTTT. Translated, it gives CVWSIRGTRDTEAFF.

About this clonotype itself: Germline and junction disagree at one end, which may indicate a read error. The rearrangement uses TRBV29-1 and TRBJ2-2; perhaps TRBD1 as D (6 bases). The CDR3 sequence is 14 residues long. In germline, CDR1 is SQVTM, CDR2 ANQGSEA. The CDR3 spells CSVDWQGTTGELFF. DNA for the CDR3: TGCAGTGTTGATTGGCAGGGGACAACAGGGGAGCTGTTTTTT.

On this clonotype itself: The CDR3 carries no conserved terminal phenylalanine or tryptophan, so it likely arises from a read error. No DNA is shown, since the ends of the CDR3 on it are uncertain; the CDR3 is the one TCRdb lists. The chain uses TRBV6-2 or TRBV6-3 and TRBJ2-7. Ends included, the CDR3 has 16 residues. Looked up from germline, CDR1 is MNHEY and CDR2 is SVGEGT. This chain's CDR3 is CASSWMVKVTAYEQHY.

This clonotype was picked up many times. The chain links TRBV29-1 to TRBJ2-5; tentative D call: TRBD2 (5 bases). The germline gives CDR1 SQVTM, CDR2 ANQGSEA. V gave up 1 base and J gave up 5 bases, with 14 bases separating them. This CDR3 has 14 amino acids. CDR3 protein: CSVEAEEPGETQYF. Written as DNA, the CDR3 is TGCAGCGTTGAAGCCGAGGAGCCGGGGGAGACCCAGTACTTC.

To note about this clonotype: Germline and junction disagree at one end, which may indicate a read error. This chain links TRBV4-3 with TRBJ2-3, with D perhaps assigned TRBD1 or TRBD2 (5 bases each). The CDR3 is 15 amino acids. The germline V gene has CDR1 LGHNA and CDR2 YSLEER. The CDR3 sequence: CASSQGSSRADTQYF. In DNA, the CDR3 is TGCGCCAGCAGCCAAGGGTCTAGCAGGGCAGATACACAGTATTTT.

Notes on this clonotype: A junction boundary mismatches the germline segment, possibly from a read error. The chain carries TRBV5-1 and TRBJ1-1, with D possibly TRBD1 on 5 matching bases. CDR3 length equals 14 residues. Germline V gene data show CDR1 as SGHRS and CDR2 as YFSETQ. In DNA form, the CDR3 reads TGCGCCAGCAGCTCCCTCAGTCAGGGATCTGAAGTTTTCTTT. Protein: CASSSLSQGSEVFF.

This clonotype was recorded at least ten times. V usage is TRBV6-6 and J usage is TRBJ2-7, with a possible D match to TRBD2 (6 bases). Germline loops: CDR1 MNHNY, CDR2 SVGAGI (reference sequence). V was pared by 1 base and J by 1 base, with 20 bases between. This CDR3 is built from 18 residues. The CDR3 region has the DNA TGTGCCAGCAGTTACTGGGGGACTCAGGTTTTTGAATCCTACGAGCAGTACTTC. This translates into CASSYWGTQVFESYEQYF.